The clone carrying this T cell receptor (beta chain) was found a few times. The CDR3 has 14 residues. Germline V gene data show CDR1 as SGHRS and CDR2 as YFSETQ. The J segment lost 5 bases and the V segment lost 5 bases, leaving 7 bases of the junction unmatched. The record originates from a study of blood T cell repertoires in COVID-19. As for the study in general: Samples came from the United States, Italy and Spain, spanning acute and convalescent COVID-19. PBMCs, B-cell-depleted T cells, or T cells provided the cDNA or gDNA that made up the material.

Authors' analysis steps: The authors estimated nucleated cell counts from reference gene primer amplification. The assay was immunoSEQ multiplex PCR, and TCRdb's table has in-frame clones only and misses some. Clone size and V and J calls were adopted from that table, with D and trimming inferred from the DNA. This table has some 140,000 clones, roughly 80% appearing once. The TCR sequence derives from a man older than 75 with acute or convalescent COVID-19. Sequenced: peripheral blood. The chain has TRBV5-1 and TRBJ1-5; TRBD1 aligns across 7 bases. CDR3 in DNA: TGCGCCAGCAGTATAGGGCAGGGGGATCAGCCCCAGCATTTT. Translating gives CASSIGQGDQPQHF.